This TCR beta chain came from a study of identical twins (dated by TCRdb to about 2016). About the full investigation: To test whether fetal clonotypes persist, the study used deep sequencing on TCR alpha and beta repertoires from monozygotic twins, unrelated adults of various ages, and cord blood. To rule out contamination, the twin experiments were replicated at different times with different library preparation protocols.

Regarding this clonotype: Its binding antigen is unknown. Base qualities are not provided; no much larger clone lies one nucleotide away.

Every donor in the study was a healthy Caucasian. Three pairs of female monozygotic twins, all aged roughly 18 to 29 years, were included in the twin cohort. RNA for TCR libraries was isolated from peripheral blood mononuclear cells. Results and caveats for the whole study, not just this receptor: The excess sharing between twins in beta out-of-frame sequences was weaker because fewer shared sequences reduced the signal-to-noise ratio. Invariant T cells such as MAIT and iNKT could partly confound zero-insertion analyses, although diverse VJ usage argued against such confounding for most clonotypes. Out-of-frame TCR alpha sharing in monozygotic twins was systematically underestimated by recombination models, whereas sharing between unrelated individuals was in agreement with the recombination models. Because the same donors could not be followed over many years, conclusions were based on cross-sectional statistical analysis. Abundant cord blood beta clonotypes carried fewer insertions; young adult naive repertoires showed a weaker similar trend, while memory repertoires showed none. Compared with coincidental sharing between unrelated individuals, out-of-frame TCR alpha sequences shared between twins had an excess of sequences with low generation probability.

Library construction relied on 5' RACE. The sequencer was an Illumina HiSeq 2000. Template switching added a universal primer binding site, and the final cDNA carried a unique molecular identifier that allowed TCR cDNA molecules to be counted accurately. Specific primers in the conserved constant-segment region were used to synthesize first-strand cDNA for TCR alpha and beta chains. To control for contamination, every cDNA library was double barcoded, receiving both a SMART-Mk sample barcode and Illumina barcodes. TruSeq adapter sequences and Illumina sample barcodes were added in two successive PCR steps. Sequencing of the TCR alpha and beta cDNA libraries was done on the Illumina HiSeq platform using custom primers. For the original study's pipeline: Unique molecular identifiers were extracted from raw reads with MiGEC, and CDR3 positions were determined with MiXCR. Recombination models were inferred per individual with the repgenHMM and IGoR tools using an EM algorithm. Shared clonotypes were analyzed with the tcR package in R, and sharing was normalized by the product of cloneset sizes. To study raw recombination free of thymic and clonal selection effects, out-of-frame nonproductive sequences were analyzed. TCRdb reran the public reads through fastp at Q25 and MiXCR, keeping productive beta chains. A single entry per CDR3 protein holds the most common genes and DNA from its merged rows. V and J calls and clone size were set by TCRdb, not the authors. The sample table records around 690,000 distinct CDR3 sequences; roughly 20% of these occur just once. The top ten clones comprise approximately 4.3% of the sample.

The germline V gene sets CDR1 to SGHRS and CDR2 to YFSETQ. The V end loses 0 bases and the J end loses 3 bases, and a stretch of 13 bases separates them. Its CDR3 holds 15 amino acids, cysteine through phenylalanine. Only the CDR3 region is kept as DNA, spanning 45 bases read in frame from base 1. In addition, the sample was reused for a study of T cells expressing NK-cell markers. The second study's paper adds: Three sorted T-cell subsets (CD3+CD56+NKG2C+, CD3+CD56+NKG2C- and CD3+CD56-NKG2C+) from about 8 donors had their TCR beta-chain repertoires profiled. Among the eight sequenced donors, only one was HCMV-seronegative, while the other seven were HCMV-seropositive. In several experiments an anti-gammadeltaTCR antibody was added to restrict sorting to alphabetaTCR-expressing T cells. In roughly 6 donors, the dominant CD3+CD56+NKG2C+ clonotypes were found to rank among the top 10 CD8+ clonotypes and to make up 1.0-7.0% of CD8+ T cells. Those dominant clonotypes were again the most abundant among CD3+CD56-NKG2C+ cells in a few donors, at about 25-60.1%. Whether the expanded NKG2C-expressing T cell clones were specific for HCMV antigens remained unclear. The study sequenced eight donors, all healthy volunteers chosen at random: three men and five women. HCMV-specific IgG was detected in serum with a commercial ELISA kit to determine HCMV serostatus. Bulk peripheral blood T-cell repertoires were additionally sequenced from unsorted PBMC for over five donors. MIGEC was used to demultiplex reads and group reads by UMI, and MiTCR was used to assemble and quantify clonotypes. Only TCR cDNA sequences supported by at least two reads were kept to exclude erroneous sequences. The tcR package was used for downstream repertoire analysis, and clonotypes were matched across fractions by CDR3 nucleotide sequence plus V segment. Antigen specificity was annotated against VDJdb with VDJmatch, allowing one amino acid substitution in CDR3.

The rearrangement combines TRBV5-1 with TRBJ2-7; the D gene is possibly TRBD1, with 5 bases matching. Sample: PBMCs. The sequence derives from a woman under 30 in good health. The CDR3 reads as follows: CASSLVWAGNYEQYF. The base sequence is TGCGCCAGCAGCTTGGTCTGGGCAGGGAACTACGAGCAGTACTTC.